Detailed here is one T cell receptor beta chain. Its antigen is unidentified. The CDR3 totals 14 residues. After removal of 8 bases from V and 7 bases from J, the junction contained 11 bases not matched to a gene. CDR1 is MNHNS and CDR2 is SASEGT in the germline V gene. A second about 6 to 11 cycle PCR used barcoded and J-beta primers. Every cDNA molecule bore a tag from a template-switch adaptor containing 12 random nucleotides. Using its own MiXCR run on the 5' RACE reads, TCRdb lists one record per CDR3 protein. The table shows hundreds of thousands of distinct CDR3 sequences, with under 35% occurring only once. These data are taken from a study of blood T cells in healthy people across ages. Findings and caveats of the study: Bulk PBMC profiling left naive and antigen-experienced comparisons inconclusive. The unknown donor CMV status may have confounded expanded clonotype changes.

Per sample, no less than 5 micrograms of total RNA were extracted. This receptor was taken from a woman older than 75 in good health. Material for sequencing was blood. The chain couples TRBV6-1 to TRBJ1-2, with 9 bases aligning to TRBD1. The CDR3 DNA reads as TGTGCCAGCGGGGGGACAGGGACCGCTGCTGGCTACACCTTC. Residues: CASGGTGTAAGYTF.